The source of this TCR beta chain is a study of shared clonotypes between healthy human individuals. Regarding the study as a whole: The study sampled only blood, and tissue repertoires likely differ.

Tens of millions of PBMCs supplied genomic DNA for unsorted samples. Researchers ran the assay at a deep level. TCRdb keeps only in-frame clones here, not all; method: immunoSEQ multiplex PCR. The table has around 480,000 clones, about 80% seen once. Turning to this clone: Its matching antigen is unknown.

The sequenced material came from PBMCs. The clonotype was recovered from a woman in her thirties or forties in good health. Some clones in this sample may be carry-over from other donors' samples.

In nucleotides, the CDR3 is TGTGCCAGCAGCGCTGACAGGGCACAATCATCACCCCTCCACTTT. This encodes CASSADRAQSSPLHF. V and J are TRBV2 and TRBJ1-6, with TRBD1 matching 7 bases. The CDR3 consists of 15 residues. Trimming cost V 6 bases and J 10 bases; bases outside gene matches: 12. CDR1 and CDR2 (germline): SNHLY, FYNNEI.